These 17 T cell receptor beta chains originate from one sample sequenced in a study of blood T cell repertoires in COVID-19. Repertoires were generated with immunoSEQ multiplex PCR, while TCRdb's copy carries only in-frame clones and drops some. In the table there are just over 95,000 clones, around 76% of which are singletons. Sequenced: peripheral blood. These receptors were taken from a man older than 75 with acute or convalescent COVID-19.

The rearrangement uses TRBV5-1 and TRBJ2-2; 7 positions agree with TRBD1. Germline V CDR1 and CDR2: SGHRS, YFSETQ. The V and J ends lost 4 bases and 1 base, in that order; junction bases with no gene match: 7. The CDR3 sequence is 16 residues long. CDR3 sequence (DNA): TGCGCCAGCAGCCCCGGGACAGTCCAGAACACCGGGGAGCTGTTTTTT. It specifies CASSPGTVQNTGELFF.

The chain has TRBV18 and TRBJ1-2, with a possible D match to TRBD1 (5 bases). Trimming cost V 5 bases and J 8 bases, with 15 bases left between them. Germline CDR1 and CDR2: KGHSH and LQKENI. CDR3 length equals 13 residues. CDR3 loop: CASSAREQWGYTF. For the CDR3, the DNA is TGTGCCAGCTCAGCCAGGGAACAGTGGGGCTACACCTTC.

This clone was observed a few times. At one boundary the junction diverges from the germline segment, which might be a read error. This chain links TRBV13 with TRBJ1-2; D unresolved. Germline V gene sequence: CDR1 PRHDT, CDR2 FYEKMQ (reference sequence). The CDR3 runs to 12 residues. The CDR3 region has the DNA TGTGCCAGCAGCCTAGGGCGGGATGGCTACACCTTC. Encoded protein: CASSLGRDGYTF.

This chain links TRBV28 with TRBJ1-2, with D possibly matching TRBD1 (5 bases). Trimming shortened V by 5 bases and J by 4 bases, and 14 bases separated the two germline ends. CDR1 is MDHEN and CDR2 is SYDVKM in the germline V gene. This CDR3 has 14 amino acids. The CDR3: CASSPTAVSYGYTF. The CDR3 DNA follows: TGTGCCAGCAGTCCGACAGCAGTCAGCTATGGCTACACCTTC.

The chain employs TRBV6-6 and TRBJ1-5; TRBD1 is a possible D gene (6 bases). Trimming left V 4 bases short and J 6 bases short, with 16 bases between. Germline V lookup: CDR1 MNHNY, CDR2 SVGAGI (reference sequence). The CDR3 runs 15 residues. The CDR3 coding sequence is TGTGCCAGCAGTTCCCGGGACACCAACGCTCAGCCCCAGCATTTT. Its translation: CASSSRDTNAQPQHF.

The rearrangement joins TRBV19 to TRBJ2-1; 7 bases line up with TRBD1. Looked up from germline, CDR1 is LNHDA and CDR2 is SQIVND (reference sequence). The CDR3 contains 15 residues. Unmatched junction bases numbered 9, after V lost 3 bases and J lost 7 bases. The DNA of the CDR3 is TGTGCCAGTAGTATCCCACAGGGGAGAGCTAATGAGCAGTTCTTC. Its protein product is CASSIPQGRANEQFF.

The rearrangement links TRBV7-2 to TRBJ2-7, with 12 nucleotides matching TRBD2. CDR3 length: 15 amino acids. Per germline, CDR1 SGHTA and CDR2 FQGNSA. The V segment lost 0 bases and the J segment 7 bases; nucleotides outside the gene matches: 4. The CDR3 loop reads CASSLALAGGQEQYF. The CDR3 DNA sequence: TGTGCCAGCAGCTTAGCTCTAGCGGGGGGGCAGGAGCAGTACTTC.

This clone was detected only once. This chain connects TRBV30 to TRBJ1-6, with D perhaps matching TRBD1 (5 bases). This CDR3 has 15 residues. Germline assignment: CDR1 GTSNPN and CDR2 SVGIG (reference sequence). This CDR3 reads CAGTATVQVYSPLHF. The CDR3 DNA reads TGTGCTGGAACTGCGACAGTCCAAGTGTATTCACCCCTCCACTTT.

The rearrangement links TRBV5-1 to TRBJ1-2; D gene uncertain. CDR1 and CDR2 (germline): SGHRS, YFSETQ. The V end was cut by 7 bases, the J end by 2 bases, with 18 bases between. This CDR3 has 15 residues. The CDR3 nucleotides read TGCGCCAGCTCCCCCGGTCCGGGGATAAACTATGGCTACACCTTC. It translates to CASSPGPGINYGYTF.

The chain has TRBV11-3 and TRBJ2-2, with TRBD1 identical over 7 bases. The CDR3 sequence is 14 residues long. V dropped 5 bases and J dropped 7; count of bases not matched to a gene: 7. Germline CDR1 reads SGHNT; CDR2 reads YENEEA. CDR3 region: CASSPDRADGELFF. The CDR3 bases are TGTGCCAGCAGCCCCGACAGGGCCGACGGGGAGCTGTTTTTT.

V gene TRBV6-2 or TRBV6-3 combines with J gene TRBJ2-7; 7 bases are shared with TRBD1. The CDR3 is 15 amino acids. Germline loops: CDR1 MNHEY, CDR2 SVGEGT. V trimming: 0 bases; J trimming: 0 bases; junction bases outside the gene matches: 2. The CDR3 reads CASSYSAGGSYEQYF. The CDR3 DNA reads TGTGCCAGCAGTTACTCGGCAGGGGGCTCCTACGAGCAGTACTTC.

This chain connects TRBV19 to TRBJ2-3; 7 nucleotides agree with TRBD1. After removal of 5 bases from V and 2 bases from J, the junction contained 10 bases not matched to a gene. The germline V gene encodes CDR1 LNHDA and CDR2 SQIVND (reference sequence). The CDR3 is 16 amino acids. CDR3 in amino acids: CASSSKTGLYTDTQYF. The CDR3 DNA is TGTGCCAGTAGTTCTAAGACAGGGCTATACACAGATACGCAGTATTTT.

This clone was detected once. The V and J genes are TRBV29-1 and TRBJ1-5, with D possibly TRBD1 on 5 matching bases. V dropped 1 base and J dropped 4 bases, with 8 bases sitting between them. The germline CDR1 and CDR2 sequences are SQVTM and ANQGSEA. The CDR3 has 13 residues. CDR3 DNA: TGCAGCGTTGAAGTGGGGGGAAATCAGCCCCAGCATTTT. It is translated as CSVEVGGNQPQHF.

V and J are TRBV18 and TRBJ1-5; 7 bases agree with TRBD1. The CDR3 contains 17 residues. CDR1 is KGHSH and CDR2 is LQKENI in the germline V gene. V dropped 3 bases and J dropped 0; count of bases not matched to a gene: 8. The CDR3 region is CASSPETGTLSNQPQHF. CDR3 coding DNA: TGTGCCAGCTCACCCGAGACAGGGACTCTTAGCAATCAGCCCCAGCATTTT. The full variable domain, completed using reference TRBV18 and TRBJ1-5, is NAGVMQNPRHLVRRRGQEARLRCSPMKGHSHVYWYRQLPEEGLKFMVYLQKENIIDESGMPKERFSAEFPKEGPSILRIQQVVRGDSAAYFCASSPETGTLSNQPQHFGDGTRLSIL.

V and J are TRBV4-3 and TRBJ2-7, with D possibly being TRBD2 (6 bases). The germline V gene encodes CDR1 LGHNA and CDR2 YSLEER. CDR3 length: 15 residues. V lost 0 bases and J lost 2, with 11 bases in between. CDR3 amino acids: CASSQDYASAYEQYF. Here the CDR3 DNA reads TGCGCCAGCAGCCAAGATTATGCTAGCGCCTACGAGCAGTACTTC.

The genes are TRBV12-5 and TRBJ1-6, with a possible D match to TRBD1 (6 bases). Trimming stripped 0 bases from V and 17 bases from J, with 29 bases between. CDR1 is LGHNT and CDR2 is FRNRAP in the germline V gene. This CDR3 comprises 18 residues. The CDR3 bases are TGTGCTAGTGGTTTGGTTCCCCGTCGGACAGTCTACAAAGGGGGGGTCCACTTT. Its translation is CASGLVPRRTVYKGGVHF.

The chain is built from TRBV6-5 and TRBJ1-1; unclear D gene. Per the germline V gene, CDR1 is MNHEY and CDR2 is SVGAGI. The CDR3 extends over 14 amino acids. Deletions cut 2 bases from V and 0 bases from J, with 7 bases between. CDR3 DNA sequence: TGTGCCAGCAGTTACGGAGGTGTGAACACTGAAGCTTTCTTT. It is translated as CASSYGGVNTEAFF.